One and the same sample provided the 32 T cell receptor beta chains below, sequenced in a study of blood T cells in healthy people across ages. A J-beta primer mix and a sample-barcoded 5' primer were used in a second PCR of roughly 7 to 12 cycles. In TCRdb, the 5' RACE reads were re-called with MiXCR into one record per CDR3 protein. The sample lists just under 550,000 distinct CDR3 sequences, more than 20% occurring once. These data were likewise used in another study, on T cells of mothers and their children.

The source material was blood. These receptors were collected from a boy aged 10-17 years in good health.

In its sample, this clonotype was seen a few times. The chain links TRBV7-6 to TRBJ2-3; D perhaps matches TRBD1 (5 bases). The CDR3 sequence is 17 residues long. V was clipped by 2 bases and J by 2 bases, with 17 bases between them. The germline V gene has CDR1 SGHVS and CDR2 FNYEAQ. CDR3 DNA: TGTGCCAGCAGCTTATTAGGGGCAGCGTCCGCCACAGATACGCAGTATTTT. Protein: CASSLLGAASATDTQYF. Using reference TRBV7-6 and TRBJ2-3 for the parts outside the CDR3, the full variable domain is GAGVSQSPRYKVTKRGQDVALRCDPISGHVSLYWYRQALGQGPEFLTYFNYEAQQDKSGLPNDRFSAERPEGSISTLTIQRTEQRDSAMYRCASSLLGAASATDTQYFGPGTRLTVL.

The chain is built from TRBV29-1 and TRBJ1-4, with a weak D call TRBD1 (5 bases). Trimming removed 5 bases at V and 8 bases at J, with 15 bases between. This CDR3 region has 13 residues. Germline CDR1 and CDR2: SQVTM and ANQGSEA. CDR3 nucleotide sequence: TGCAGCGTTCCCTGGAAGGGGCGGGAAAAACTGTTTTTT. Its translation: CSVPWKGREKLFF.

This clonotype was observed a few times. This chain connects TRBV7-6 to TRBJ2-6; D unclear. The CDR3 extends over 18 amino acids. CDR1 and CDR2 (germline): SGHVS, FNYEAQ. The V end lost 5 bases, the J end lost 2 bases, and 19 bases lay between the germline ends. The DNA for the CDR3 is TGTGCCAGCAGCCCAACCCGCCCGGAAACGGCTGGGGCCAACGTCCTGACTTTC. It yields the protein CASSPTRPETAGANVLTF.

The table lists this clonotype with a few counts. V gene TRBV7-9 combines with J gene TRBJ2-3, with 9 nucleotides matching TRBD1. V lost 4 bases, J lost 9 bases, and 8 bases stayed unmatched. CDR3 length equals 14 residues. Germline lookup yields CDR1 SEHNR and CDR2 FQNEAQ (reference sequence). DNA for the CDR3: TGTGCCAGCAGCTCCGGGACAGGGACAATCACGCAGTATTTT. Translating gives CASSSGTGTITQYF.

The CDR3 sequence: CASRPGRGYEQYF. For the CDR3, the DNA is TGTGCCAGCAGACCAGGACGGGGCTACGAGCAGTACTTC. The J gene is TRBJ2-7, the V gene TRBV6-6; maybe TRBD2 (5 bases). Germline V gene lookup returns CDR1 MNHNY and CDR2 SVGAGI (reference sequence). The CDR3 covers 13 residues. Between the trimmed V and J ends, which lost 6 bases and 3 bases, there was a span of 12 bases.

This clonotype was observed a handful of times. The rearrangement links TRBV2 to TRBJ2-3; 7 nucleotides agree with TRBD2. CDR1 is SNHLY and CDR2 is FYNNEI in the germline V gene. This CDR3 region has 14 residues. The junction had 8 bases not matched to a gene; V was cut back by 5 bases and J by 6 bases. CDR3 in amino acids: CASSLSGIADTQYF. The CDR3 nucleotides read TGTGCCAGCAGTTTGAGCGGGATTGCGGATACGCAGTATTTT.

This clonotype was observed a few times. This chain uses TRBV27 with TRBJ2-7, with TRBD2 identical over 11 bases. This CDR3 region has 15 residues. V dropped 5 bases and J dropped 1; count of bases not matched to a gene: 4. CDR1 is MNHEY, CDR2 SMNVEV, per germline (reference sequence). CDR3 protein: CASSLIAGGSYEQYF. Written as DNA, the CDR3 is TGTGCCAGCAGTCTAATAGCGGGAGGGTCCTACGAGCAGTACTTC.

This clonotype was seen a handful of times. The chain's CDR3 is CASRSGDNEQFF. The CDR3 bases are TGTGCCAGCCGTTCAGGGGACAATGAGCAGTTCTTC. The rearrangement joins TRBV9 to TRBJ2-1; D may be TRBD1 (6 bases). Germline V lookup: CDR1 SGDLS, CDR2 YYNGEE. The CDR3 has 12 amino acids. V lost 7 bases and J lost 5, with 10 bases in between.

The table lists this clonotype with many counts. The chain is built from TRBV20-1 and TRBJ2-5, with D uncertain. V shed 7 bases and J shed 5 bases, with 14 bases lying between them. CDR3 length: 12 amino acids. CDR1 is DFQATT, CDR2 SNEGSKA, per germline (reference sequence). The CDR3 bases are TGCAGTGGGTTGGCGTGGCCGGAGACCCAGTACTTC. It is translated as CSGLAWPETQYF.

This chain connects TRBV28 to TRBJ1-5; 9 bases fit TRBD1. Germline trimming cut 10 bases from V and 6 bases from J; bases unmatched to any gene: 13. CDR1 is MDHEN, CDR2 SYDVKM, per germline. The CDR3 runs 15 residues. The CDR3 bases are TGTGCCATCGACAGGGGGGCCGGCATCGGTCAGCCCCAGCATTTT. It encodes CAIDRGAGIGQPQHF. The full variable domain, its missing parts supplied by reference TRBV28 and TRBJ1-5, is DVKVTQSSRYLVKRTGEKVFLECVQDMDHENMFWYRQDPGLGLRLIYFSYDVKMKEKGDIPEGYSVSREKKERFSLILESASTNQTSMYLCAIDRGAGIGQPQHFGDGTRLSIL.

The genes are TRBV5-6 and TRBJ2-6; 8 bases align to TRBD1. CDR1 is SGHDT, CDR2 YYEEEE, per germline. The J segment lost 4 bases and the V segment lost 5 bases, leaving 8 bases of the junction unmatched. The CDR3 loop spans 16 amino acids. CDR3 nucleotide sequence: TGTGCCAGCAGGTCTCGCAGGGGGCAAGGGGCCAACGTCCTGACTTTC. It yields the protein CASRSRRGQGANVLTF. The variable domain in full, completed from reference TRBV5-6 and TRBJ2-6, reads DAGVTQSPTHLIKTRGQQVTLRCSPKSGHDTVSWYQQALGQGPQFIFQYYEEEERQRGNFPDRFSGHQFPNYSSELNVNALLLGDSALYLCASRSRRGQGANVLTFGAGSRLTVL.

This clonotype was counted only a few times. The chain carries TRBV20-1 and TRBJ2-7; possibly TRBD2 for D (5 bases). CDR1 and CDR2 (germline): DFQATT, SNEGSKA (reference sequence). The CDR3 runs 13 residues. The ends were cut back, 7 bases at V and 0 bases at J, with 13 bases in the middle. CDR3 sequence reads: CSVERRGSYEQYF. In DNA, the CDR3 is TGCAGTGTCGAAAGACGGGGCTCCTACGAGCAGTACTTC.

J is TRBJ2-4 and V is TRBV9, with D perhaps TRBD2 (7 bases). Trimming cost V 0 bases and J 12 bases, with 10 bases left between them. This CDR3 spans 12 amino acids. CDR1 and CDR2 from the germline V gene are SGDLS and YYNGEE. The CDR3 DNA reads as TGTGCCAGCAGCGTAGGCGGGGGCAGTCAGTACTTC. Amino acid sequence: CASSVGGGSQYF.

The sample holds a few counts of this clonotype. The J gene is TRBJ2-7, the V gene TRBV28, with D tentatively TRBD1 or TRBD2 (7 bases each). This CDR3 region has 13 residues. Germline CDR1 MDHEN, CDR2 SYDVKM. The CDR3: CAGGGGASYEQYF. Here the CDR3 DNA reads TGTGCAGGGGGAGGGGGCGCGTCCTACGAGCAGTACTTC.

In this sample, this clonotype turned up a few times. The chain joins TRBV7-2 to TRBJ2-5; D not resolved. Trimming stripped 1 base from V and 1 base from J, with 13 bases between. The CDR3 extends over 16 amino acids. In germline, CDR1 is SGHTA, CDR2 FQGNSA. Written as DNA, the CDR3 is TGTGCCAGCAGCTTAGGTGGTTTGGCCGTCCAAGAGACCCAGTACTTC. Residues: CASSLGGLAVQETQYF.

This clonotype has more than one count but fewer than ten. V and J are TRBV4-1 and TRBJ2-7; 9 bases align to TRBD2. Germline CDR1 reads MGHRA; CDR2 reads YSYEKL. CDR3 length equals 14 residues. After removal of 4 bases from V and 6 bases from J, the junction contained 7 bases not matched to a gene. This chain's CDR3 is CASSRGASGIEQYF. CDR3 bases: TGCGCCAGCAGCCGCGGGGCTAGCGGGATCGAGCAGTACTTC.

The rearrangement joins TRBV7-2 to TRBJ2-1; TRBD2 matches at 8 bases. Germline lookup yields CDR1 SGHTA and CDR2 FQGNSA. J was trimmed by 9 bases and V by 1 base; bases with no gene match: 8. The CDR3 totals 15 residues. The CDR3 DNA follows: TGTGCCAGCAGCTTAGATATCGGGGGGGGCAGTGAGCAGTTCTTC. This translates into CASSLDIGGGSEQFF.

Only a few counts were recorded for this clonotype. V usage is TRBV7-2 and J usage is TRBJ2-5; 9 positions agree with TRBD1. The V and J ends lost 5 bases and 5 bases, in that order; junction bases with no gene match: 9. The CDR3 is 15 amino acids. CDR1 is SGHTA, CDR2 FQGNSA, per germline. The CDR3 DNA reads TGTGCCAGCAGCCCTACAGGGGGCGTAGATGAGACCCAGTACTTC. Its translation is CASSPTGGVDETQYF.

This clonotype came up a few times. The chain has TRBV6-2 or TRBV6-3 and TRBJ2-3; D not certain. In germline, CDR1 is MNHEY, CDR2 SVGEGT. CDR3 length: 13 amino acids. Trimming stripped 7 bases from V and 4 bases from J, with 12 bases between. CDR3 protein: CASTKSGSDTQYF. The CDR3 nucleotides are TGTGCCAGCACCAAGTCGGGTTCAGATACGCAGTATTTT.

This chain joins TRBV2 and TRBJ1-2; TRBD1 matches 8 bases. With 4 bases clipped from V and 2 bases from J, the junction kept 0 bases outside the gene matches. This CDR3 spans 13 amino acids. CDR1 and CDR2 from the germline V gene are SNHLY and FYNNEI. The CDR3 DNA follows: TGTGCCAGCAGTGGACAGGGGAACTATGGCTACACCTTC. Amino acids: CASSGQGNYGYTF.

This clonotype appeared once. It may be a read error: a sequence one base away is much more abundant. The chain couples TRBV7-2 to TRBJ2-5; 7 nucleotides agree with TRBD1. The CDR3 is 15 residues long. CDR1 and CDR2 (germline): SGHTA, FQGNSA. Trimming cost V 7 bases and J 2 bases; bases outside gene matches: 10. CDR3 in amino acids: CASTRAPTGQETQYF. Here the CDR3 DNA reads TGTGCCAGCACCAGAGCACCGACAGGGCAAGAGACCCAGTACTTC.

The chain carries TRBV27 and TRBJ1-4; D call uncertain. Germline CDR1 and CDR2: MNHEY and SMNVEV (reference sequence). Trimming took off 8 bases at V and 8 bases at J, with 12 bases between the two ends. This CDR3 spans 12 amino acids. The CDR3: CASSDLGEKLFF. The CDR3 DNA sequence: TGTGCCAGCTCGGATCTCGGAGAAAAACTGTTTTTT.

The chain links TRBV7-9 to TRBJ1-1; tentatively, D is TRBD1 (5 bases). CDR1 is SEHNR and CDR2 is FQNEAQ in the germline V gene (reference sequence). The V and J ends lost 1 base and 1 base respectively, with 10 bases between them. CDR3 length: 15 amino acids. The CDR3 DNA sequence: TGTGCCAGCAGCTTAGACAGGTGGGGGAACACTGAAGCTTTCTTT. The encoded protein is CASSLDRWGNTEAFF.

This clonotype showed up just a few times. The chain employs TRBV6-5 and TRBJ1-2; possible D gene TRBD1, 5 bases. V was cut by 9 bases and J by 2 bases, with 19 bases left in between. The CDR3 spans 15 residues. CDR1 is MNHEY and CDR2 is SVGAGI in the germline V gene. CDR3 protein: CASKAGGEINYGYTF. The CDR3 DNA reads as TGTGCCAGTAAGGCTGGGGGGGAAATCAACTATGGCTACACCTTC.

The V gene is TRBV5-5, the J gene TRBJ2-5; D gene ambiguous. Germline loops: CDR1 SGHKS, CDR2 YYEKEE (reference sequence). With 0 bases removed from V and 2 bases from J, the gap between germline ends came to 8 bases. The CDR3 extends over 14 amino acids. CDR3 coding DNA: TGTGCCAGCAGCTTGGAACAGTTACAAGAGACCCAGTACTTC. It translates to CASSLEQLQETQYF.

The table lists this clonotype with a few counts. A read error may account for a junction end that differs from germline. This chain joins TRBV6-5 and TRBJ1-5; TRBD1 aligns across 9 bases. This CDR3 region has 19 residues. The germline V gene encodes CDR1 MNHEY and CDR2 SVGAGI. In DNA, the CDR3 is TGTGCCAGCAGTTACAGAGATGGGACAGGGTCTTATAGCGATCAGCCCCAGCATTTT. Its protein product is CASSYRDGTGSYSDQPQHF.

V and J are TRBV2 and TRBJ2-5; D perhaps matches TRBD1 (5 bases). The closer fit of TRBJ2-7 to the DNA end suggests the J call may be wrong. Germline V gene data show CDR1 as SNHLY and CDR2 as FYNNEI. The CDR3 consists of 12 residues. CDR3 sequence (DNA): TGTGCCAGAGGGGCTTATGGCTACGAGCAGTACTTC. Translation gives CARGAYGYEQYF.

The rearrangement uses TRBV6-2 or TRBV6-3 and TRBJ2-1; TRBD1 aligns across 9 bases. The CDR3 loop spans 20 amino acids. Germline V gives CDR1 MNHEY, CDR2 SVGEGT. V lost 0 bases, J lost 0 bases, and 12 bases stayed unmatched. CDR3 sequence: CASSYSLPGTGNNSYNEQFF. The CDR3 coding sequence is TGTGCCAGCAGTTACTCACTACCCGGGACAGGGAATAACTCCTACAATGAGCAGTTCTTC.

V and J are TRBV5-1 and TRBJ2-5, with 7 bases aligning to TRBD2. There are 13 residues in the CDR3. Trimming removed 4 bases from V and 5 bases from J; junction bases left unmatched: 5. Germline lookup yields CDR1 SGHRS and CDR2 YFSETQ. The CDR3 loop reads CASSPGLDETQYF. In DNA, the CDR3 is TGCGCCAGCAGCCCCGGACTAGACGAGACCCAGTACTTC.

This clonotype was recorded a few times. The chain couples TRBV2 to TRBJ1-5; possible D gene TRBD1, 6 bases. The CDR3 sequence is 15 residues long. The ends were cut back, 6 bases at V and 1 base at J, with 13 bases in the middle. Germline V lookup: CDR1 SNHLY, CDR2 FYNNEI. CDR3 coding DNA: TGTGCCAGCAGGGACAGCCAGCGAAGCAATCAGCCCCAGCATTTT. This translates into CASRDSQRSNQPQHF.

Only a few counts were recorded for this clonotype. The chain carries TRBV15 and TRBJ1-3; TRBD1 matches at 8 bases. There are 17 residues in the CDR3. Trimming at V came to 0 bases and at J to 7 bases, leaving 11 bases not matched to a gene. Germline lookup yields CDR1 LNHNV and CDR2 YYDKDF (reference sequence). The CDR3: CATSREDRGIKGNTIYF. The CDR3 bases are TGTGCCACCAGCAGAGAAGACAGGGGCATTAAAGGGAACACCATATATTTT.

This clonotype was counted only a few times. This sequence joins TRBV29-1 and TRBJ2-5; possibly TRBD1 or TRBD2 for D (7 bases each). Germline V gene sequence: CDR1 SQVTM, CDR2 ANQGSEA. This CDR3 is 14 amino acids long. Between the trimmed V and J ends, which lost 8 bases and 7 bases, there was a span of 23 bases. The CDR3 nucleotides read TGCAGCAGTTCTGGGGAGGGGGCCATAGGGACCCAGTACTTC. Protein: CSSSGEGAIGTQYF.